The clone carrying this T cell receptor beta chain was seen repeatedly, ten times or more. The antigen is not known. TCRdb re-derived calls from the PCR reads in MiXCR, one entry per CDR3 protein. The sample carries about 640,000 distinct CDR3 sequences, approximately 20% recorded once. These data belong to a study of molecular identifiers for immune sequencing clone quantification. Study-wide points: Clones of above 20 RNA copies carried over 99% of effector molecules; in naive cells they carried under 1%. Jurkat TCR RNA spiked in from one cell could reportedly be detected among about 1.1 million naive cells.

This receptor was taken from a human donor in good health. Some libraries in this study had Jurkat cell RNA spiked in. The sequenced material came from naive CD8+ T cells from blood, with Jurkat cell RNA spiked in. As for subset: FACS-sorted CD8+CD4-CCR7+CD45RA+ naive T cells.

The CDR3: CASSWGDARNTEAFF. CDR3 nucleotides: TGTGCCAGCAGTTGGGGGGACGCACGGAACACTGAAGCTTTCTTT. The rearrangement joins TRBV6-5 to TRBJ1-1, with D possibly being TRBD1 (5 bases). V was pared by 4 bases and J by 1 base, with 13 bases between. Per the germline V gene, CDR1 is MNHEY and CDR2 is SVGAGI. The CDR3 consists of 15 residues.